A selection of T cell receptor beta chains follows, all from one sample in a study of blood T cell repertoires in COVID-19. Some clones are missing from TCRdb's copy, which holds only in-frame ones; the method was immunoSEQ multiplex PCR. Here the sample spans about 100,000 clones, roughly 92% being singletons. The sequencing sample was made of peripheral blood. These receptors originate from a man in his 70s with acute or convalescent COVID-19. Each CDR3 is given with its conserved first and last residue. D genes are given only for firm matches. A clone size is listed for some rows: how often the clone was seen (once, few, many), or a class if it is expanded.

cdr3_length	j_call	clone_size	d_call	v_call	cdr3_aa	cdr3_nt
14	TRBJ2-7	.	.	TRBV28	CASTPGGSSYEQYF	TGTGCCAGCACCCCGGGTGGGTCGAGCTACGAGCAGTACTTC
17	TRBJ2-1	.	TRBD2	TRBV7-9	CASSLLTSGRSGIEQFF	TGTGCCAGCAGCTTATTAACTAGCGGGAGGAGCGGTATTGAGCAGTTCTTC
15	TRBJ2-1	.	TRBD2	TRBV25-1	CASSLAGRSYNEQFF	TGTGCCAGCAGTTTAGCGGGCCGCTCCTACAATGAGCAGTTCTTC
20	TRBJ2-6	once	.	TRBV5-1	CASSLTWGISSGSGANVLTF	TGCGCCAGCAGCTTGACCTGGGGCATAAGCTCGGGTTCTGGGGCCAACGTCCTGACTTTC
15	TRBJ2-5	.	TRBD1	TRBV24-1	CATSDRQGYQETQYF	TGTGCCACCAGTGATAGACAGGGGTACCAAGAGACCCAGTACTTC
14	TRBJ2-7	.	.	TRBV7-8	CASSLAERGYEQYF	TGTGCCAGCAGCTTAGCAGAACGAGGCTACGAGCAGTACTTC
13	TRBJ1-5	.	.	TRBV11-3	CASSPRPGQPQHF	TGTGCCAGCAGCCCCCGTCCCGGTCAGCCCCAGCATTTT
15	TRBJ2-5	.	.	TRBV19	CASSILVGQGETQYF	TGTGCCAGTAGTATATTGGTGGGTCAGGGAGAGACCCAGTACTTC
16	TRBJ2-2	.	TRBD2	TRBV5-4	CASSLGREGNTGELFF	TGTGCCAGCAGCTTGGGGCGGGAGGGTAACACCGGGGAGCTGTTTTTT
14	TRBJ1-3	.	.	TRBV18	CASSSGITGNTIYF	TGTGCCAGCTCATCAGGGATTACTGGAAACACCATATATTTT
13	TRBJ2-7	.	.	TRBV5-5	CASSPPGVYEQYF	TGTGCCAGCAGCCCGCCGGGGGTCTACGAGCAGTACTTC
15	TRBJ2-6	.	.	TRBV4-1	CASSQYREGANVLTF	TGCGCCAGCAGCCAATACAGGGAGGGGGCCAACGTCCTGACTTTC
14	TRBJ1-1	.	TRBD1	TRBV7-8	CASSFTGGGTEAFF	TGTGCCAGCAGCTTTACAGGGGGCGGCACTGAAGCTTTCTTT
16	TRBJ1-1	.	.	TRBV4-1	CASSQPLTGTDTEAFF	TGCGCCAGCAGCCAACCCTTAACAGGAACCGACACTGAAGCTTTCTTT
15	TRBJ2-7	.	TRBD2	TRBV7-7	CASSLAGGSSYEQYF	TGTGCCAGCAGTCTAGCGGGAGGGAGCTCCTACGAGCAGTACTTC
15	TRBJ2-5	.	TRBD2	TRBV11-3	CASSSLAGVGETQYF	TGTGCCAGCAGCTCTCTAGCGGGAGTCGGGGAGACCCAGTACTTC
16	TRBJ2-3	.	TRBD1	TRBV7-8	CASSLAYRGGSDTQYF	TGTGCCAGCAGCTTAGCATACAGGGGCGGGTCGGATACGCAGTATTTT
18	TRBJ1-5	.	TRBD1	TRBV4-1	CASSHRLGDRAGEQPQHF	TGCGCCAGCAGCCACCGATTGGGAGACAGGGCAGGAGAGCAGCCCCAGCATTTT
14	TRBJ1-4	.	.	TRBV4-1	CASSDTATNEKLFF	TGCGCCAGCAGCGACACCGCAACTAATGAAAAACTGTTTTTT
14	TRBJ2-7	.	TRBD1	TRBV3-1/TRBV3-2	CASSPRRQGAEQYF	TGTGCCAGCAGCCCTAGGCGTCAGGGGGCCGAGCAGTACTTC
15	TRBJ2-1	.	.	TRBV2	CASRNNRGIYNEQFF	TGTGCCAGCAGAAACAACCGCGGGATCTACAATGAGCAGTTCTTC
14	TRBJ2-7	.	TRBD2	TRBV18	CASSPQGGGYEQYF	TGTGCCAGCTCACCACAGGGCGGGGGGTACGAGCAGTACTTC
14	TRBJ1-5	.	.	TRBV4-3	CASSQDLRGQPQHF	TGCGCCAGCAGCCAAGATCTAAGGGGACAGCCCCAGCATTTT
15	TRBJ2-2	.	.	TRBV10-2	CASRVGEMNTGELFF	TGCGCCAGCAGAGTAGGGGAAATGAACACCGGGGAGCTGTTTTTT
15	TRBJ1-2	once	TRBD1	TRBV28	CASTTPGTANYGYTF	TGTGCCAGCACCACTCCCGGGACAGCTAACTATGGCTACACCTTC